Below are 10 T cell receptor beta chains sequenced from a single sample in a study of radiation and T cells in renal cell carcinoma. Treatment specified: 15 Gy SBRT to primary tumor, nephrectomy 4 weeks later. Only in-frame clones appear in the TCRdb table, and some are missing; sequencing was by immunoSEQ multiplex PCR. There are 17,000 or so clones in the sample; around 55% occur only once, and 10% to 15% lies in the top ten. Specimen: tumor tissue, collected from a patient whose treatment included radiotherapy and nephrectomy. Receptor source: a man aged 45-65 years with renal cell carcinoma.

The genes are TRBV27 and TRBJ2-3, with 8 bases identical to TRBD2. The CDR3 contains 14 residues. CDR1 MNHEY and CDR2 SMNVEV come from the germline V gene (reference sequence). The J segment lost 5 bases and the V segment lost 6 bases, leaving 7 bases of the junction unmatched. This CDR3 reads CASRSGLAGDTQYF. The CDR3, as DNA: TGTGCCAGCAGAAGCGGACTAGCTGGAGATACGCAGTATTTT.

This rearrangement joins TRBV29-1 to TRBJ1-4; tentatively, D is TRBD1 (6 bases). The V end lost 7 bases, the J end lost 2 bases, and 23 bases lay between the germline ends. Germline assignment: CDR1 SQVTM and CDR2 ANQGSEA. There are 17 residues in the CDR3. Here the CDR3 reads CSGGGSTPSLTNEKLFF. The CDR3 DNA is TGCAGCGGGGGGGGCTCCACCCCTAGTCTGACTAATGAAAAACTGTTTTTT.

By proportion, this clone is medium-sized. The chain is built from TRBV5-5 and TRBJ1-1; D is possibly TRBD1 (5 bases). This CDR3 is 15 amino acids long. Germline CDR1 SGHKS, CDR2 YYEKEE (reference sequence). V was trimmed by 0 bases and J by 1 base, leaving 10 bases between them. The CDR3 DNA reads as TGTGCCAGCAGCTTGGGCAGGGTCGAGAACACTGAAGCTTTCTTT. Translating gives CASSLGRVENTEAFF.

The chain combines TRBV12-5 with TRBJ1-5; D gene ambiguous. V was clipped by 1 base and J by 2 bases, with 6 bases between them. The CDR3 totals 14 residues. CDR1 and CDR2 (germline): LGHNT, FRNRAP. CDR3 nucleotide sequence: TGTGCTAGTGGTTTGGGGTCTGGCAATCAGCCCCAGCATTTT. It codes for CASGLGSGNQPQHF. Full variable domain (remainder filled in from reference TRBV12-5 and TRBJ1-5): DARVTQTPRHKVTEMGQEVTMRCQPILGHNTVFWYRQTMMQGLELLAYFRNRAPLDDSGMPKDRFSAEMPDATLATLKIQPSEPRDSAVYFCASGLGSGNQPQHFGDGTRLSIL.

There are a few counts of this clone. The rearrangement uses TRBV7-8 and TRBJ1-1; a weak D match, TRBD1 (5 bases). CDR3 length: 13 amino acids. Looked up from germline, CDR1 is SGHVS and CDR2 is FQNEAQ. Trimming shortened V by 4 bases and J by 2 bases, and 8 bases separated the two germline ends. In nucleotides, the CDR3 is TGTGCCAGCAGCTGGGACGGTAACACTGAAGCTTTCTTT. It codes for CASSWDGNTEAFF.

This clone has a handful of counts. This chain uses TRBV6-5 with TRBJ2-7; 7 bases match TRBD1. Germline V CDR1 and CDR2: MNHEY, SVGAGI. The V segment lost 5 bases and the J segment 6 bases; nucleotides outside the gene matches: 7. The CDR3 covers 13 residues. CDR3 nucleotide sequence: TGTGCCAGCAGTGCCGACAGGGCACGCGAGCAGTACTTC. It specifies CASSADRAREQYF.

By share, this clone ranks as large. V gene TRBV27 combines with J gene TRBJ1-2, with D possibly being TRBD1 (6 bases). CDR3 length: 12 residues. The germline V gene has CDR1 MNHEY and CDR2 SMNVEV (reference sequence). Trimming stripped 7 bases from V and 2 bases from J, with 8 bases between. The CDR3 is CASKTGNYGYTF. The CDR3 DNA reads as TGTGCCAGCAAAACAGGGAACTATGGCTACACCTTC.

This sequence joins TRBV30 and TRBJ1-1; a weak D match, TRBD1 (5 bases). The germline V gene encodes CDR1 GTSNPN and CDR2 SVGIG (reference sequence). The CDR3 spans 10 residues. CDR3 coding DNA: TGTGCTCAGGGACCGGCTGAAGCTTTCTTT. Amino acid sequence: CAQGPAEAFF.

This chain connects TRBV5-1 to TRBJ1-4; no clear D. The CDR3 is 16 amino acids. V lost 3 bases, J lost 1 base, and 13 bases lay in between. Germline-derived CDR1 and CDR2 are SGHRS and YFSETQ. The CDR3 loop is CASSYMGAVTNEKLFF. CDR3 DNA sequence: TGCGCCAGCAGCTACATGGGCGCGGTAACTAATGAAAAACTGTTTTTT. The whole variable domain, remainder taken from reference TRBV5-1 and TRBJ1-4, is KAGVTQTPRYLIKTRGQQVTLSCSPISGHRSVSWYQQTPGQGLQFLFEYFSETQRNKGNFPGRFSGRQFSNSRSEMNVSTLELGDSALYLCASSYMGAVTNEKLFFGSGTQLSVL.

V gene TRBV29-1 combines with J gene TRBJ2-3, with TRBD2 as a possible D gene (6 bases). V lost 3 bases and J 1 base, leaving 11 bases between the germline ends. The germline CDR1 and CDR2 sequences are SQVTM and ANQGSEA. The length of the CDR3 is 14 residues. CDR3 region: CSVDRWEGTDTQYF. CDR3 in DNA: TGCAGCGTTGATAGGTGGGAGGGCACAGATACGCAGTATTTT.